This T cell receptor beta chain was sequenced during a study of blood T cell repertoires in COVID-19. How the authors handled the data: The assay estimated nucleated cells by amplifying reference gene primers. Assay: immunoSEQ multiplex PCR; the TCRdb copy retains only in-frame clones and omits some. That table gives V, J and clone size, and the DNA gave D and trimming. Of some 150,000 clones listed, about 88% are singletons. CDR3 length equals 12 residues. V lost 2 bases to trimming and J lost 8 bases, with 12 bases between them. Germline-derived CDR1 and CDR2 are GTSNPN and SVGIG (reference sequence).

The V call is TRBV30, the J call TRBJ1-1, with TRBD1 as a possible D gene (6 bases). Sequencing was carried out using peripheral blood. This TCR was sampled from a woman in her seventies with acute or convalescent COVID-19. This chain's CDR3 is CAWSPRQAEAFF. CDR3 DNA sequence: TGTGCCTGGAGTCCTAGACAGGCCGAAGCTTTCTTT.